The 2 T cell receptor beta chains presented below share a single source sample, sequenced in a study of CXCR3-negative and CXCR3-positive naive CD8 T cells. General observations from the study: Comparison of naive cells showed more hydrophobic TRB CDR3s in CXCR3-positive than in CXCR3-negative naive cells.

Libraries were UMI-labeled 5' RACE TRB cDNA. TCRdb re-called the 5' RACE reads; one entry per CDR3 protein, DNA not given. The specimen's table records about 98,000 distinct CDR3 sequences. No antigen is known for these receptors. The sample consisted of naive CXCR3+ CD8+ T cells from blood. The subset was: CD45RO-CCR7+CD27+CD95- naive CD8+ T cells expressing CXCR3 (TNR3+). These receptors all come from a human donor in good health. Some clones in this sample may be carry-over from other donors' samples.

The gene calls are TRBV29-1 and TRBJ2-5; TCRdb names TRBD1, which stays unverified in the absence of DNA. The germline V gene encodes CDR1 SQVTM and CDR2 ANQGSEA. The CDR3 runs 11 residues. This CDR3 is CSVVSGGTQYF. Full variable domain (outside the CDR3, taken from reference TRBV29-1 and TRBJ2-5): SAVISQKPSRDICQRGTSLTIQCQVDSQVTMMFWYRQQPGQSLTLIATANQGSEATYESGFVIDKFPISRPNLTFSTLTVSNMSPEDSSIYLCSVVSGGTQYFGPGTRLLVL.

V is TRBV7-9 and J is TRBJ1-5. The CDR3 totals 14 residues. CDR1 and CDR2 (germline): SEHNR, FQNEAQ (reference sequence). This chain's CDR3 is CASSLDGFNQPQHF. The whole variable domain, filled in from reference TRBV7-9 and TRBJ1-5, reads DTGVSQNPRHKITKRGQNVTFRCDPISEHNRLYWYRQTLGQGPEFLTYFQNEAQLEKSRLLSDRFSAERPKGSFSTLEIQRTEQGDSAMYLCASSLDGFNQPQHFGDGTRLSIL.